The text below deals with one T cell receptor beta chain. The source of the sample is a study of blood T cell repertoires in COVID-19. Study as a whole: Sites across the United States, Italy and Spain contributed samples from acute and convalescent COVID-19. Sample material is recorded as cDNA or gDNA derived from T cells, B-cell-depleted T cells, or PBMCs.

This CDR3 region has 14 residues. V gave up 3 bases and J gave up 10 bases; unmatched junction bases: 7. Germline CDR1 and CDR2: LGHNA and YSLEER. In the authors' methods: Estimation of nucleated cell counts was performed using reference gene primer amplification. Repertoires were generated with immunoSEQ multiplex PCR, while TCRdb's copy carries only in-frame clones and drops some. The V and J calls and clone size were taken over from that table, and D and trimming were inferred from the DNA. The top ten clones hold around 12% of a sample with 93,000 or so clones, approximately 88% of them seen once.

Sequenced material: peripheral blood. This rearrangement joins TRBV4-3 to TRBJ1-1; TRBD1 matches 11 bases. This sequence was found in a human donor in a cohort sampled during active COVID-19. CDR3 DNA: TGCGCCAGCAGCCAGGAAGGACAGGGGGCTGTAGCTTTCTTT. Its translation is CASSQEGQGAVAFF.